The next 13 T cell receptor beta chains were all read from a single sample in a study of T-cell reconstitution after alpha-beta-depleted transplantation in children. Preparation of the TCRbeta library used unique molecular identifiers. MiXCR, run by TCRdb on the PCR reads, gives a single entry per CDR3 protein. Of about 540,000 distinct CDR3 sequences in the sample, more than 20% were seen once. The sequencing here drew on PBMCs, taken before TCRalphabeta/CD19-depleted stem cell transplant. These receptors all stem from a boy in the first two years of life with Wiskott-Aldrich syndrome, due to receive a stem cell transplant.

The genes are TRBV20-1 and TRBJ1-5, with 8 bases matching TRBD1. Per germline, CDR1 DFQATT and CDR2 SNEGSKA (reference sequence). V dropped 5 bases and J dropped 2; count of bases not matched to a gene: 5. The CDR3 runs to 14 residues. CDR3 amino acids: CSARQGQGNQPQHF. CDR3 nucleotide sequence: TGCAGTGCTCGACAGGGGCAAGGCAATCAGCCCCAGCATTTT.

The chain employs TRBV5-1 and TRBJ2-1; 8 positions agree with TRBD2. This CDR3 comprises 16 residues. Germline values: CDR1 SGHRS, CDR2 YFSETQ. The ends lost 2 bases at V and 0 bases at J; junction bases unmatched: 4. The DNA of the CDR3 is TGCGCCAGCAGCTTCGTAAGCGGGAGCTCCTACAATGAGCAGTTCTTC. Its protein product is CASSFVSGSSYNEQFF.

The chain couples TRBV7-8 to TRBJ2-1, with TRBD2 matching 12 bases. Germline V lookup: CDR1 SGHVS, CDR2 FQNEAQ. V dropped 2 bases and J dropped 6; count of bases not matched to a gene: 8. The CDR3 is 17 residues long. The chain's CDR3 is CASSLLGLAGRGNEQFF. DNA for the CDR3: TGTGCCAGCAGCTTACTAGGACTAGCGGGGAGAGGCAATGAGCAGTTCTTC.

This clonotype was seen a handful of times. The chain carries TRBV20-1 and TRBJ1-2, with 7 bases lining up with TRBD1. J gave up 3 bases and V 6 bases, and 13 bases lay outside the gene matches. The germline CDR1 and CDR2 sequences are DFQATT and SNEGSKA (reference sequence). This CDR3 region has 15 residues. The CDR3 sequence is CSATPSVTGDYGYTF. DNA of the CDR3: TGCAGTGCCACCCCGTCAGTAACAGGGGACTATGGCTACACCTTC.

The V call is TRBV12-3 or TRBV12-4, the J call TRBJ2-3, with 7 bases fitting TRBD2. CDR3 size: 18 residues. Unmatched junction bases numbered 17, after V lost 6 bases and J lost 2 bases. The CDR3 region has the DNA TGTGCCAGCAGCCGTTGGGGGGGGGACCCTCCCCTCACAGATACGCAGTATTTT. This sequence encodes CASSRWGGDPPLTDTQYF.

This clonotype was seen just once. The chain uses TRBV20-1 and TRBJ2-1; D tentatively reads TRBD1 or TRBD2 (5 bases each). Germline lookup yields CDR1 DFQATT and CDR2 SNEGSKA (reference sequence). This CDR3 contains 11 residues. The V and J ends lost 3 bases and 15 bases respectively, with 15 bases between them. The CDR3 DNA follows: TGCAGTGCTAGGGATCCGGGACGCTTGTTCTTC. It codes for CSARDPGRLFF.

The chain uses TRBV5-5 and TRBJ2-3; D is ambiguous. Looked up from germline, CDR1 is SGHKS and CDR2 is YYEKEE (reference sequence). With 3 bases removed from V and 2 bases from J, the gap between germline ends came to 10 bases. This CDR3 spans 14 amino acids. The CDR3 DNA follows: TGTGCCAGCAGCTATATAACGTACACAGATACGCAGTATTTT. Its translation is CASSYITYTDTQYF.

This clonotype was detected only a few times. The rearrangement joins TRBV10-3 to TRBJ2-1, with TRBD2 matching over 10 bases. CDR3 length equals 15 residues. V was pared by 4 bases and J by 8 bases, with 8 bases of the junction left unmatched. Germline V gene lookup returns CDR1 ENHRY and CDR2 SYGVKD. The CDR3 DNA reads TGTGCCATCAGTGGGACACTAGCGGGGTACTATGAGCAGTTCTTC. Translation gives CAISGTLAGYYEQFF.

This clonotype was detected only a few times. The CDR3 sequence is CASSTGTSGGEQFF. The CDR3 DNA reads TGTGCCAGCAGCACCGGGACTAGCGGGGGTGAGCAGTTCTTC. The V gene is TRBV12-3 or TRBV12-4, the J gene TRBJ2-1; 14 nucleotides line up with TRBD2. The V gene end was trimmed by 6 bases and the J gene end by 9 bases; junction bases not matched to a gene: 4. The CDR3 sequence is 14 residues long.

V and J are TRBV12-3 or TRBV12-4 and TRBJ1-5; 10 nucleotides match TRBD1. This CDR3 has 16 amino acids. V was clipped by 5 bases and J by 7 bases; unmatched bases: 11. The CDR3 sequence: CASSERQGAFGQPQHF. The CDR3 DNA is TGTGCCAGCAGTGAGCGACAGGGGGCGTTCGGGCAGCCCCAGCATTTT.

The chain employs TRBV20-1 and TRBJ2-3; D is unclear. This CDR3 comprises 13 residues. The V gene's germline CDR1 is DFQATT and CDR2 SNEGSKA (reference sequence). V dropped 3 bases and J dropped 6 bases, with 13 bases sitting between them. In nucleotides, the CDR3 is TGCAGTGCTAGGCCCGGGTTATCGGATACGCAGTATTTT. Protein product: CSARPGLSDTQYF.

The chain recombines TRBV27 with TRBJ2-5; either TRBD1 or TRBD2 may fit D (6 bases each). Germline V lookup: CDR1 MNHEY, CDR2 SMNVEV (reference sequence). V lost 9 bases to trimming and J lost 2 bases, with 13 bases between them. The length of the CDR3 is 13 residues. DNA for the CDR3: TGTGCCAGTGCGGGGACATTTCAAGAGACCCAGTACTTC. Translated, it gives CASAGTFQETQYF.

This clonotype was observed a handful of times. The J gene is TRBJ1-5, the V gene TRBV20-1, with TRBD1 as a possible D gene (5 bases). This CDR3 comprises 13 residues. The germline V and J ends were trimmed by 3 bases and 3 bases, with 9 bases remaining between them. Germline lookup yields CDR1 DFQATT and CDR2 SNEGSKA (reference sequence). CDR3 protein: CSAREDTNQPQHF. CDR3 coding DNA: TGCAGTGCTAGGGAGGACACCAATCAGCCCCAGCATTTT.